Each of the 4 T cell receptor beta chains below was sequenced from the same sample in a study of cytomegalovirus exposure and HLA in healthy donors. TCRdb keeps only in-frame clones here, not all; method: immunoSEQ multiplex PCR. The repertoire includes about 330,000 clones, 87% of them detected once, and 1.2% sits in the top ten. The specimen was PBMCs. These receptor sequences come from a woman younger than 45 in good health and CMV-seropositive.

The CDR3 here is CASSFPGGQGLETQYF. Written as DNA, the CDR3 is TGTGCCAGCAGTTTCCCGGGAGGCCAGGGGCTGGAGACCCAGTACTTC. The chain carries TRBV28 and TRBJ2-5; the D gene is possibly TRBD2 (7 bases). The V gene lost 3 bases and the J gene lost 5 bases, with 19 bases spanning the gap. Germline CDR1 reads MDHEN; CDR2 reads SYDVKM. The CDR3 extends over 16 amino acids.

The rearrangement links TRBV6-1 to TRBJ1-6; D is unresolved. The CDR3 sequence is 13 residues long. Germline V gives CDR1 MNHNS, CDR2 SASEGT. Trimming took off 8 bases at V and 9 bases at J, with 14 bases between the two ends. The chain's CDR3 is CASAGRTASPLHF. The CDR3 DNA reads as TGTGCCAGCGCTGGGAGGACGGCTTCACCCCTCCACTTT.

This chain connects TRBV13 to TRBJ1-2; D uncertain. The CDR3 consists of 15 residues. Germline V gene data show CDR1 as PRHDT and CDR2 as FYEKMQ (reference sequence). V was cut by 1 base and J by 3 bases, with 12 bases left in between. This CDR3 reads CASSLVREIDYGYTF. CDR3 bases: TGTGCCAGCAGCTTAGTGAGGGAAATAGACTATGGCTACACCTTC.

The V gene is TRBV19, the J gene TRBJ1-5; D remains ambiguous. The CDR3 runs to 15 residues. Germline values: CDR1 LNHDA, CDR2 SQIVND (reference sequence). Between the trimmed V and J ends, which lost 5 bases and 1 base, there was a span of 12 bases. CDR3: CASSAPVGSNQPQHF. The DNA of the CDR3 is TGTGCCAGTAGTGCGCCAGTGGGGAGCAATCAGCCCCAGCATTTT.